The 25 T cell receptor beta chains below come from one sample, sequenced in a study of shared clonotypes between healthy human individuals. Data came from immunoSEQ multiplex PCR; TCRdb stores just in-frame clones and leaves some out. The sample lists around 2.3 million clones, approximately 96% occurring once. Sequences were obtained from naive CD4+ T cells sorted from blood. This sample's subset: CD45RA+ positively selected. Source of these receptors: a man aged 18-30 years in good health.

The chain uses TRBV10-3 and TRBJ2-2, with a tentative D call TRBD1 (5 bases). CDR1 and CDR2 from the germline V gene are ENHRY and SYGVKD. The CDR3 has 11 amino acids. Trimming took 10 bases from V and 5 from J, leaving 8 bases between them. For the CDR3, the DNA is TGTGCCAGTACAGGTACCGGGGAGCTGTTTTTT. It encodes CASTGTGELFF.

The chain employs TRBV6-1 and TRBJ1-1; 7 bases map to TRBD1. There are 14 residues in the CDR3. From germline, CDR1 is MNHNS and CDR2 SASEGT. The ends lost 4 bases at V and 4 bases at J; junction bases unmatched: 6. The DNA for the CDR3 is TGTGCCAGCAGTGGGAGGGGGCGTAGCACTGAAGCTTTCTTT. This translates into CASSGRGRSTEAFF.

In DNA form, the CDR3 reads TGTGCCAGCAGCTTAACTAGCGGGAGAGAGAGCGAGCAGTACTTC. Translation: CASSLTSGRESEQYF. The V call is TRBV7-9, the J call TRBJ2-7; 11 bases are shared with TRBD2. The CDR3 covers 15 residues. V shed 2 bases, J shed 6 bases, and the junction held 6 bases outside the gene matches. Germline CDR1 and CDR2: SEHNR and FQNEAQ (reference sequence).

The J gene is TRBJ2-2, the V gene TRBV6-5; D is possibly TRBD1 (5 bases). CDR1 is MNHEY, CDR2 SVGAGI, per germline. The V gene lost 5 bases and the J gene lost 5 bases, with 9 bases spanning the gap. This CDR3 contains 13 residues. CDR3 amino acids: CASSTDMTGELFF. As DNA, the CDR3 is TGTGCCAGCAGTACGGACATGACCGGGGAGCTGTTTTTT.

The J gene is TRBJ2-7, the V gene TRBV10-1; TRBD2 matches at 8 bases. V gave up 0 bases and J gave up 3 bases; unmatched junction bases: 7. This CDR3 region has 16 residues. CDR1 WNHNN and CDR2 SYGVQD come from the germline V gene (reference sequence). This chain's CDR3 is CASSESGAGGHYEQYF. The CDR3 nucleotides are TGCGCCAGCAGTGAGTCGGGTGCGGGAGGCCACTACGAGCAGTACTTC.

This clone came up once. CDR3 sequence (DNA): TGTGCCAGCAGCTTAAGACAGGGTGCCCACAATGAGCAGTTCTTC. This codes for CASSLRQGAHNEQFF. The genes are TRBV7-9 and TRBJ2-1; 7 nucleotides line up with TRBD1. The length of the CDR3 is 15 residues. Trimming at V came to 2 bases and at J to 5 bases, leaving 6 bases not matched to a gene. Per the germline V gene, CDR1 is SEHNR and CDR2 is FQNEAQ (reference sequence).

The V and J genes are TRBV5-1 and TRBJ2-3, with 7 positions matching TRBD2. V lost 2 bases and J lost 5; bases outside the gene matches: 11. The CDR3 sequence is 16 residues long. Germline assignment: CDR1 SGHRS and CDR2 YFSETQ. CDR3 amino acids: CASSFPSGGPLDTQYF. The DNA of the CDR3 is TGCGCCAGCAGCTTTCCGTCGGGGGGACCTCTAGATACGCAGTATTTT.

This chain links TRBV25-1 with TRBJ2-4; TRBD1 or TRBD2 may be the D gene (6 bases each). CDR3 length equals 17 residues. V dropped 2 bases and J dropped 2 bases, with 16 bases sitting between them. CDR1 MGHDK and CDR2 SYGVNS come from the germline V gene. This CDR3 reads CASSESTGGVSKNIQYF. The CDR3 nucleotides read TGTGCCAGCAGTGAAAGTACCGGGGGCGTCTCCAAAAACATTCAGTACTTC.

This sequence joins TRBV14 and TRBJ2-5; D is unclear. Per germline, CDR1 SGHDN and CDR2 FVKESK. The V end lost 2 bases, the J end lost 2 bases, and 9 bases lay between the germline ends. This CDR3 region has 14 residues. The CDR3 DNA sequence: TGTGCCAGCAGCCAAAAGTATACACAAGAGACCCAGTACTTC. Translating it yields CASSQKYTQETQYF.

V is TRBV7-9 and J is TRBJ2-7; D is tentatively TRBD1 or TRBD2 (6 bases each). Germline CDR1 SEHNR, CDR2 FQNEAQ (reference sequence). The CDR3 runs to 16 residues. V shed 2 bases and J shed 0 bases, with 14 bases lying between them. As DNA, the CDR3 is TGTGCCAGCAGCTTACGCACGGGGGCCTACTCCTACGAGCAGTACTTC. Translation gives CASSLRTGAYSYEQYF.

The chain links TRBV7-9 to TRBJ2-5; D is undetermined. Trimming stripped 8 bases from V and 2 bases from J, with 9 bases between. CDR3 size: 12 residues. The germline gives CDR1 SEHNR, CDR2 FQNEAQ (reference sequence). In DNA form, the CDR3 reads TGTGCCAGCGCCGCGGCGCAAGAGACCCAGTACTTC. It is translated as CASAAAQETQYF.

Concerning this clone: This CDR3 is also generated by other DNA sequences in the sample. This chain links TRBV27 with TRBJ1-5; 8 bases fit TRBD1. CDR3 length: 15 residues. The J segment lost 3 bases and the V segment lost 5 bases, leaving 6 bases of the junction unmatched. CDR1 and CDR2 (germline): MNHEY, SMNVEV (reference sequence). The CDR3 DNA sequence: TGTGCCAGCAGTCTAGGACAGGGCCTCAATCAGCCCCAGCATTTT. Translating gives CASSLGQGLNQPQHF.

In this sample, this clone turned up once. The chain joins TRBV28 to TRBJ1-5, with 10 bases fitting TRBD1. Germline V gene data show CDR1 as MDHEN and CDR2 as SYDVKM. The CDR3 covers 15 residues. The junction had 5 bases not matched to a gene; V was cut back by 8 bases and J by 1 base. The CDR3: CASVTGGGSNQPQHF. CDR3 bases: TGTGCCAGCGTGACAGGGGGCGGAAGCAATCAGCCCCAGCATTTT.

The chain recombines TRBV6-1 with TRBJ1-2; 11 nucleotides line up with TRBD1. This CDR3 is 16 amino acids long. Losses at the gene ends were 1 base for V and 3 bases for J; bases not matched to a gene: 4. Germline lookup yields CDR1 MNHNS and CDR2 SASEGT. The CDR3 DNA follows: TGTGCCAGCAGTGAAGGGACAGGGGGCGGTTACTATGGCTACACCTTC. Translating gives CASSEGTGGGYYGYTF.

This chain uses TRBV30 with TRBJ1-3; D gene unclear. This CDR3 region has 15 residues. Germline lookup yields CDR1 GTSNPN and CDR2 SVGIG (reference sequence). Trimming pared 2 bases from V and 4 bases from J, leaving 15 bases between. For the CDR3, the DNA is TGTGCCTGGAGTAAGGTCCGGGGAGCAGGAAACACCATATATTTT. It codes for CAWSKVRGAGNTIYF.

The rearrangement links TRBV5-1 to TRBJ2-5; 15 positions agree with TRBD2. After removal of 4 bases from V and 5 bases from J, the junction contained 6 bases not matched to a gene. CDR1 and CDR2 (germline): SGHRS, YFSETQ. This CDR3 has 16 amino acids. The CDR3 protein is CASSTQGTSGRETQYF. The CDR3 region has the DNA TGCGCCAGCAGCACACAAGGGACTAGCGGGAGGGAGACCCAGTACTTC.

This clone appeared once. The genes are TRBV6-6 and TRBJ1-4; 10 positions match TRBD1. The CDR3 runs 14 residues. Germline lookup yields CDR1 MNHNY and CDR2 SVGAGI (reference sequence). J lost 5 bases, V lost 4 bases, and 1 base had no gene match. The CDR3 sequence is CASSWDRGNEKLFF. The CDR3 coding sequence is TGTGCCAGCAGTTGGGACAGGGGAAATGAAAAACTGTTTTTT.

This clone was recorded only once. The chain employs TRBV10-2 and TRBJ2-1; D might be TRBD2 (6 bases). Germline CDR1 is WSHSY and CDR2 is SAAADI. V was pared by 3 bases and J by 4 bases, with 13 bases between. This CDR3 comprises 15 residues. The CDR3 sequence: CASSDRRGGYNEQFF. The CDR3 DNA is TGCGCCAGCAGTGACCGGCGGGGAGGATACAATGAGCAGTTCTTC.

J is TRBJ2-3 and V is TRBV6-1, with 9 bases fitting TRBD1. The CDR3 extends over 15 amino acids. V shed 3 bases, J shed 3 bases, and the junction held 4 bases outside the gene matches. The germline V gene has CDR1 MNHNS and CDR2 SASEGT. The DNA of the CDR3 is TGTGCCAGCAGTGAGAACAGGGGGCCGACAGATACGCAGTATTTT. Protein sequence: CASSENRGPTDTQYF.

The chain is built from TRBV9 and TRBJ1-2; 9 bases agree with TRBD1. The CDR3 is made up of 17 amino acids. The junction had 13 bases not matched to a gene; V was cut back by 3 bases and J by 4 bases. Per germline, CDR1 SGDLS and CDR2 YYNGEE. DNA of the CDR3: TGTGCCAGCAGCGCGGGGACAGGGAAGGAAACTAGCTATGGCTACACCTTC. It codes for CASSAGTGKETSYGYTF.

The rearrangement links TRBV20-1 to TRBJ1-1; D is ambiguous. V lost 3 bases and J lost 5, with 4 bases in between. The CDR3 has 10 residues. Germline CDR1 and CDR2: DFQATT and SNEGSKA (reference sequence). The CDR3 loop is CSARWTEAFF. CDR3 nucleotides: TGCAGTGCTAGGTGGACTGAAGCTTTCTTT.

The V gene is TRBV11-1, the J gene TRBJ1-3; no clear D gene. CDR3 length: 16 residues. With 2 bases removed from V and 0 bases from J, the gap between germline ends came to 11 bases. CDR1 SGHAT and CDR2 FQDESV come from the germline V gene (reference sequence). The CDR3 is CASSLSVRNSGNTIYF. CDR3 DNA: TGTGCCAGCAGCTTATCGGTACGGAACTCTGGAAACACCATATATTTT.

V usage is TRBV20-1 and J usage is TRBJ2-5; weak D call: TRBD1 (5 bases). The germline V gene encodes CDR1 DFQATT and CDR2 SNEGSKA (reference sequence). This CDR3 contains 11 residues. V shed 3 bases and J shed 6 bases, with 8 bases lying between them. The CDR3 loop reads CSASREQTQYF. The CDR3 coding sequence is TGCAGTGCTAGCAGGGAACAGACCCAGTACTTC.

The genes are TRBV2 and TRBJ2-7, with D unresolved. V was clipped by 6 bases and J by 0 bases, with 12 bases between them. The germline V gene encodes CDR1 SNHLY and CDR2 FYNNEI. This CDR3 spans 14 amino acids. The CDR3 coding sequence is TGTGCCAGCAGAACGGACGGAAGCTCCTACGAGCAGTACTTC. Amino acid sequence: CASRTDGSSYEQYF.

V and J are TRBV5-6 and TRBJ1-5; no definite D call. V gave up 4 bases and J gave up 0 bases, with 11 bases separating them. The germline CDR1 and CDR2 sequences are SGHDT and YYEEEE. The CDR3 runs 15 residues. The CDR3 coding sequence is TGTGCCAGCAGCCGAAGACGGATTAGCAATCAGCCCCAGCATTTT. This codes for CASSRRRISNQPQHF.